This TCR beta chain appears in the sequencing data of a study of blood T cells in healthy people across ages. Next came a second PCR, run for about 7 to 12 cycles, which used a sample-barcoded 5' primer along with a J-beta primer mix. TCRdb called the 5' RACE reads again in MiXCR, with one record for every CDR3 protein. The sample consists of approximately 490,000 distinct CDR3 sequences, about 24% of them appearing once. Individuals who donated were healthy Caucasians from Russia aged roughly 6 to 100. Trimming cost V 1 base and J 3 bases, with 10 bases left between them. The CDR3 is 14 residues long. CDR1 and CDR2 from the germline V gene are SGHKS and YYEKEE (reference sequence). There are a few counts of this clonotype. The antigen is not known. Findings and limits, study-wide: Percentage of naive T cells showed a strong correlation with TCR beta diversity.

The sample was also linked to a second study, of T cells of mothers and their children. From that paper: Among related mother-child pairs, overlap was slightly higher than in unrelated pairs, though not significantly.

Sequenced material: blood. The receptor comes from a boy aged 5-17 years in good health. This rearrangement joins TRBV5-5 to TRBJ1-2; D ambiguous. The CDR3 DNA reads TGTGCCAGCAGCTTGATAGAAACTGACTATGGCTACACCTTC. It translates to CASSLIETDYGYTF.